Each of the 11 T cell receptor beta chains below was sequenced from the same sample in a study of CD8 T cells in ankylosing spondylitis. Study-wide results and caveats: One TCR beta motif, made up of 7 or 8 highly homologous variants, appeared characteristic of ankylosing spondylitis blood.

These receptors' antigens are unknown. TCRdb reprocessed the 5' RACE reads with MiXCR, giving one entry per CDR3 protein. Among about 450,000 distinct CDR3 sequences listed, approximately 26% were seen once. The specimen sequenced was blood, either unsorted or a sorted T cell fraction (not recorded which). Receptors were obtained from a male donor with ankylosing spondylitis.

The CDR3 is CASSRTDATNEKLFF. CDR3 DNA: TGTGCCAGCAGTCGGACGGATGCAACTAATGAAAAACTGTTTTTT. The chain is built from TRBV28 and TRBJ1-4; unclear D gene. This CDR3 spans 15 amino acids. V was cut by 5 bases and J by 0 bases, with 10 bases left in between. Germline V gives CDR1 MDHEN, CDR2 SYDVKM.

This clonotype appeared a few times. The rearrangement joins TRBV20-1 to TRBJ1-2; no clear D. From germline, CDR1 is DFQATT and CDR2 SNEGSKA (reference sequence). CDR3 length: 14 amino acids. The ends were cut back, 3 bases at V and 7 bases at J, with 18 bases in the middle. The CDR3, as DNA: TGCAGTGCTAGGCCCGGACTCAAGGCGGTTGGCTACACCTTC. It specifies CSARPGLKAVGYTF.

The V and J genes are TRBV7-2 and TRBJ2-6; D is undetermined. This CDR3 region has 17 residues. V was cut by 0 bases and J by 0 bases, with 9 bases left in between. Germline-derived CDR1 and CDR2 are SGHTA and FQGNSA. CDR3 sequence (DNA): TGTGCCAGCAGCTTAGCGCGTCAGAGCTCTGGGGCCAACGTCCTGACTTTC. This gives the protein CASSLARQSSGANVLTF.

This clonotype was observed a few times. This rearrangement joins TRBV10-3 to TRBJ2-7, with TRBD1 identical over 10 bases. The V gene's germline CDR1 is ENHRY and CDR2 SYGVKD. The CDR3 spans 15 residues. V was pared by 11 bases and J by 7 bases, with 17 bases of the junction left unmatched. DNA for the CDR3: TGTGCCTCCACTAGTCCTGGGACAGGGGTGGAGGAGCAGTACTTC. Its protein is CASTSPGTGVEEQYF.

J is TRBJ1-1 and V is TRBV15; possible D gene TRBD1, 6 bases. V lost 0 bases to trimming and J lost 0 bases, with 11 bases between them. The CDR3 spans 16 residues. Germline V CDR1 and CDR2: LNHNV, YYDKDF (reference sequence). CDR3 in amino acids: CATSRDPQGLNTEAFF. The CDR3 nucleotides read TGTGCCACCAGCAGAGACCCACAGGGACTGAACACTGAAGCTTTCTTT.

Only a few counts were recorded for this clonotype. The chain joins TRBV30 to TRBJ1-4; no clear D gene. CDR3 length equals 12 residues. Germline CDR1 GTSNPN, CDR2 SVGIG (reference sequence). The V and J ends lost 4 bases and 0 bases respectively, with 3 bases between them. The CDR3 DNA follows: TGTGCCTGGAAACCAACTAATGAAAAACTGTTTTTT. The encoded protein is CAWKPTNEKLFF.

This clonotype was detected only a few times. This chain links TRBV25-1 with TRBJ2-7; 8 bases match TRBD1. CDR3 length: 11 amino acids. V shed 8 bases, J shed 9 bases, and the junction held 6 bases outside the gene matches. Germline lookup yields CDR1 MGHDK and CDR2 SYGVNS. In nucleotides, the CDR3 is TGTGCCAGCCGACAAGACAGGGGGCAGTACTTC. Translation: CASRQDRGQYF.

The chain couples TRBV5-1 to TRBJ2-7; no definite D call. The CDR3 has 13 amino acids. The germline gives CDR1 SGHRS, CDR2 YFSETQ. V was cut by 0 bases and J by 4 bases, with 8 bases left in between. The CDR3 loop reads CASSLDVDYEQYF. CDR3 coding DNA: TGCGCCAGCAGCTTGGATGTTGATTACGAGCAGTACTTC.

This clonotype was detected only a few times. The rearrangement uses TRBV10-3 and TRBJ2-6; D gene unclear. Germline loops: CDR1 ENHRY, CDR2 SYGVKD. This CDR3 comprises 13 residues. Trimming cost V 7 bases and J 0 bases, with 4 bases left between them. The CDR3 bases are TGTGCCATCACAGACTCTGGGGCCAACGTCCTGACTTTC. Translating it yields CAITDSGANVLTF.

This chain connects TRBV12-3 or TRBV12-4 to TRBJ1-5; D gene uncertain. The V end lost 6 bases, the J end lost 4 bases, and 7 bases lay between the germline ends. The CDR3 covers 12 residues. The CDR3 here is CASSPTNQPQHF. The CDR3 DNA reads TGTGCCAGCAGCCCTACAAATCAGCCCCAGCATTTT.

J is TRBJ1-1 and V is TRBV24-1; TRBD1 matches 7 bases. This CDR3 has 11 amino acids. Germline assignment: CDR1 KGHDR and CDR2 SFDVKD. V was pared by 8 bases and J by 5 bases, with 1 base of the junction left unmatched. As DNA, the CDR3 is TGTGCCACCAAGGGGGCGACTGAAGCTTTCTTT. Residues: CATKGATEAFF.